This paragraph covers one TCR beta chain sequence. The antigen remains undetermined. These data originate in a study of cytomegalovirus exposure and HLA in healthy donors. Researchers ran the PCR with 60 Vbeta and 13 Jbeta primers. Clones were sequenced by immunoSEQ multiplex PCR, and TCRdb holds only the in-frame ones, with some missing. The sample holds over 200,000 clones, around 89% seen once. The germline gives CDR1 LGHNA, CDR2 YNFKEQ. This CDR3 has 15 amino acids. Study observations and caveats: High sensitivity and specificity were reportedly achieved when the classifier diagnosed cytomegalovirus status. TCR sequences were mostly rare, though some public TCRs occurred in many donors.

The sample taken for sequencing was PBMCs. The rearrangement uses TRBV4-2 and TRBJ2-5; 9 bases map to TRBD2. The DNA matches TRBJ2-7 better at its end, which makes the J call doubtful. The sequence was collected from a woman younger than 35 in good health and CMV-seronegative. The CDR3 nucleotides are TGTGCCAGCAGCCAACAGGGGACTAGCTTTCGCGAGCAGTACTTC. Its translation is CASSQQGTSFREQYF.